The clone carrying this T cell receptor beta chain was detected once. Authors' data handling: Reference gene primer amplification gave estimated nucleated cell counts. Clones were read by immunoSEQ multiplex PCR, and TCRdb kept only the in-frame ones, dropping some. V and J calls and clone size come straight from that table; D and trimming were deduced from the DNA. The sample has a few hundred thousand clones; approximately 91% are singletons. The data stem from a study of blood T cell repertoires in COVID-19. Study-level background: The cDNA or gDNA used as material had been derived from T cells, B-cell-depleted T cells, or PBMCs.

Germline V lookup: CDR1 LGHDT, CDR2 YNNKEL (reference sequence). The V gene lost 4 bases and the J gene lost 2 bases, with 16 bases spanning the gap. This CDR3 contains 16 residues. The specimen sequenced was peripheral blood. The chain links TRBV3-1 (or the pseudogene TRBV3-2) to TRBJ2-3; D is perhaps TRBD2 (6 bases). The clonotype comes from a man aged 45-65 years with acute or convalescent COVID-19. CDR3 sequence: CASSLAAGPHTDTQYF. CDR3 DNA: TGTGCCAGCAGCCTAGCGGCGGGGCCCCACACAGATACGCAGTATTTT.